This T cell receptor (beta chain) was documented in a study of breast tumors, draining lymph nodes, adjacent tissues. Study-wide results and limits: Data only fit, rather than demonstrated, lymph node origin of most tumor T cells. Compared with basal-like, luminal-like tumors shared significantly more repertoire with nontumor tissue. Compared with lymph nodes, tumors were less diverse; compared with nontumor tissue, more.

Remarks on this clonotype: The antigen remains unidentified.

TCRdb ran MiXCR on the multiplex PCR reads and lists one entry per CDR3 protein. The sample contains 150,000 to 200,000 distinct CDR3 sequences, 30% to 35% of which appear only once. Trimming at V came to 6 bases and at J to 2 bases, leaving 6 bases not matched to a gene. The CDR3 runs to 14 residues. Germline V lookup: CDR1 MNHEY, CDR2 SVGEGT. Axillary draining lymph nodes of breast cancer patients supplied the node samples. The chain employs TRBV6-2 or TRBV6-3 and TRBJ2-5; 7 positions agree with TRBD1. This receptor was taken from a female donor with breast cancer. Some clones in this sample may be carry-over from other donors' samples. The sample consisted of axillary lymph node tissue. In DNA form, the CDR3 reads TGTGCCAGCAGCGAGATGGGACAGCAAGAGACCCAGTACTTC. This sequence encodes CASSEMGQQETQYF.